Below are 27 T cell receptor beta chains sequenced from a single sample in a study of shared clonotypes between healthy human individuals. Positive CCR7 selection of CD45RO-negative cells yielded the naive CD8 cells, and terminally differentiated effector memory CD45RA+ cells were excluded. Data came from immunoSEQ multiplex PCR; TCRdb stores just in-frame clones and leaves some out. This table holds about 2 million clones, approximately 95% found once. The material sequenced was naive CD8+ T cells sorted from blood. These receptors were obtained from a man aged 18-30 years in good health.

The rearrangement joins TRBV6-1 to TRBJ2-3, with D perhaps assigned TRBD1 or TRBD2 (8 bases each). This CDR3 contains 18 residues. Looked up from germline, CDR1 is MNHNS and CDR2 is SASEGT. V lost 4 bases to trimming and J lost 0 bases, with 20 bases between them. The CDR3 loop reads CASSVSGTGEMSTDTQYF. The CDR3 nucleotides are TGTGCCAGCAGTGTTAGCGGGACAGGCGAAATGAGCACAGATACGCAGTATTTT.

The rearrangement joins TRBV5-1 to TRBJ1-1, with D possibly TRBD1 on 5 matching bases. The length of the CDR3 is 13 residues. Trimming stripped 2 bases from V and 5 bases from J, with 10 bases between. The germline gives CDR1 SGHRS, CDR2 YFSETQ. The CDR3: CASSLSQVTEAFF. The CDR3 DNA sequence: TGCGCCAGCAGCTTATCACAGGTGACTGAAGCTTTCTTT.

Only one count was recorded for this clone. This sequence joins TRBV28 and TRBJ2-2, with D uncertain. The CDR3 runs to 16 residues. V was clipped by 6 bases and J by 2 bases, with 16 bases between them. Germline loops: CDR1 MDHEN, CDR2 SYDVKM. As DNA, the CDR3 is TGTGCCAGCAGGGTCTTACATCCGGCTAACACCGGGGAGCTGTTTTTT. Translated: CASRVLHPANTGELFF.

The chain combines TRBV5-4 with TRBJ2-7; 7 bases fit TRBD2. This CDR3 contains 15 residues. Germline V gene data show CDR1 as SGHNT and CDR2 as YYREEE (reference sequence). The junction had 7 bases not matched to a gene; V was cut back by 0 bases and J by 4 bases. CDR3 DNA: TGTGCCAGCAGCTTGGATGGCGGGAGTACATACGAGCAGTACTTC. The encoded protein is CASSLDGGSTYEQYF. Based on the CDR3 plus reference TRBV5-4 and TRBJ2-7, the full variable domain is ETGVTQSPTHLIKTRGQQVTLRCSSQSGHNTVSWYQQALGQGPQFIFQYYREEENGRGNFPPRFSGLQFPNYSSELNVNALELDDSALYLCASSLDGGSTYEQYFGPGTRLTVT.

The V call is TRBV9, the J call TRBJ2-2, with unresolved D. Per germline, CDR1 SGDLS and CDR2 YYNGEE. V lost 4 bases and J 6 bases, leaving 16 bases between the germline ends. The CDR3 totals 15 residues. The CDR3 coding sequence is TGTGCCAGCAGCCCATCTGGGTCCAGCGCCGGGGAGCTGTTTTTT. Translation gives CASSPSGSSAGELFF.

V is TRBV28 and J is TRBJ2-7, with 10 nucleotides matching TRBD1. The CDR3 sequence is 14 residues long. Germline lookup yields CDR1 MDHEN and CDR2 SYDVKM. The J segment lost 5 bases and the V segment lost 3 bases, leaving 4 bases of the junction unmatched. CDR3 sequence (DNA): TGTGCCAGCAGTTTGGGGGGACAGGGGAACGAGCAGTACTTC. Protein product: CASSLGGQGNEQYF. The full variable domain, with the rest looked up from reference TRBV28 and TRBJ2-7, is DVKVTQSSRYLVKRTGEKVFLECVQDMDHENMFWYRQDPGLGLRLIYFSYDVKMKEKGDIPEGYSVSREKKERFSLILESASTNQTSMYLCASSLGGQGNEQYFGPGTRLTVT.

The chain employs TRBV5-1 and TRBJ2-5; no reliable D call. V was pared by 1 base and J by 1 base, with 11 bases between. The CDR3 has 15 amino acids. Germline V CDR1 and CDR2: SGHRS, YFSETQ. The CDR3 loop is CASSLFGMPQETQYF. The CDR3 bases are TGCGCCAGCAGCTTGTTTGGCATGCCCCAAGAGACCCAGTACTTC.

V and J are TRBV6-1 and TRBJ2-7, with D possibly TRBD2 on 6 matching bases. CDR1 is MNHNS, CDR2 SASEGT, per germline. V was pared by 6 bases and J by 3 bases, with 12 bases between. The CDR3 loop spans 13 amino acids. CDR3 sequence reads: CASRTSGSYEQYF. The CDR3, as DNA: TGTGCCAGCAGAACTTCCGGGAGCTACGAGCAGTACTTC.

The CDR3, as DNA: TGCGCCAGCAGCTTGATCGAGGGGCCCTACGAGCAGTACTTC. Protein product: CASSLIEGPYEQYF. The chain uses TRBV5-1 and TRBJ2-7; D tentatively fits TRBD1 or TRBD2 (5 bases each). Germline assignment: CDR1 SGHRS and CDR2 YFSETQ. The germline V and J ends were trimmed by 1 base and 2 bases, with 10 bases remaining between them. The CDR3 loop spans 14 amino acids.

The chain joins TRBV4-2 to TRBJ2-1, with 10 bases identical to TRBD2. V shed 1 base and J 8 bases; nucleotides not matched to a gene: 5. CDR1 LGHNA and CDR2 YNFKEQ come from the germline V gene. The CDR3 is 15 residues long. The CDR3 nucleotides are TGTGCCAGCAGCCAAGGTCTAGCGGGGGAATATGAGCAGTTCTTC. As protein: CASSQGLAGEYEQFF.

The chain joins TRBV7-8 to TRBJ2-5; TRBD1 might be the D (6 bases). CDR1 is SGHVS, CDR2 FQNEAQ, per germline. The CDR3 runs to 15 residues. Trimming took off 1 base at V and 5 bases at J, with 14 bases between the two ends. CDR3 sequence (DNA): TGTGCCAGCAGCTTAGAGTCACAGGGTCGCGAGACCCAGTACTTC. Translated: CASSLESQGRETQYF.

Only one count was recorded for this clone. Here the CDR3 DNA reads TGTGCCAGCAGTGACTCGGGACTATACTACAATGAGCAGTTCTTC. It yields the protein CASSDSGLYYNEQFF. The gene calls are TRBV2 and TRBJ2-1; 7 bases fit TRBD2. The CDR3 contains 15 residues. Germline trimming cut 3 bases from V and 3 bases from J; bases unmatched to any gene: 5. Germline V lookup: CDR1 SNHLY, CDR2 FYNNEI. The complete variable domain, with remaining parts taken from reference TRBV2 and TRBJ2-1, reads EPEVTQTPSHQVTQMGQEVILRCVPISNHLYFYWYRQILGQKVEFLVSFYNNEISEKSEIFDDQFSVERPDGSNFTLKIRSTKLEDSAMYFCASSDSGLYYNEQFFGPGTRLTVL.

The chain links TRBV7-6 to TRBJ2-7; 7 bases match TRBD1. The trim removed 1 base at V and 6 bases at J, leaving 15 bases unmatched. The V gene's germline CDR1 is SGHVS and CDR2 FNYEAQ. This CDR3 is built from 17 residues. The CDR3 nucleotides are TGTGCCAGCAGCTTAGGACAGGGTATGGGGCCTTGGGTCGAGCAGTACTTC. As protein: CASSLGQGMGPWVEQYF.

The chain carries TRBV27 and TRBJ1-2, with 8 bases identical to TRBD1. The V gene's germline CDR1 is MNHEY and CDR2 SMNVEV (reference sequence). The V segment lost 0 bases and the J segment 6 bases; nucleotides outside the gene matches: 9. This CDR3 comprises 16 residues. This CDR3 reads CASSLSTRGLADGYTF. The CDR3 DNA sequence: TGTGCCAGCAGTTTATCGACCAGGGGGCTAGCGGATGGCTACACCTTC.

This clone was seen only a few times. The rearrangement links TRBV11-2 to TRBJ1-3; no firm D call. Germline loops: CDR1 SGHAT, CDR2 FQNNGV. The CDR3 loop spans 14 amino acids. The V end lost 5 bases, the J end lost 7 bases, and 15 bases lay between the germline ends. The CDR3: CASSPSRVMNTIYF. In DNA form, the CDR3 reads TGTGCCAGCAGCCCTTCGAGGGTAATGAACACCATATATTTT.

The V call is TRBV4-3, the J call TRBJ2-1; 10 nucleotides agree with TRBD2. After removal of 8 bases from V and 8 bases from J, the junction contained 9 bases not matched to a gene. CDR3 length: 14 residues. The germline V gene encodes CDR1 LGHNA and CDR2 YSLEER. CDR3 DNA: TGCGCCAGCGGGCCTAGCGGGAGTGTGGATGAGCAGTTCTTC. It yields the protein CASGPSGSVDEQFF.

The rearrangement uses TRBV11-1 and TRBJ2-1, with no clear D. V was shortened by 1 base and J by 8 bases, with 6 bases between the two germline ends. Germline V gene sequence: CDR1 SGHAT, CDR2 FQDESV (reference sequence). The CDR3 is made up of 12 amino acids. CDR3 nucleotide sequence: TGTGCCAGCAGCTTAGATAGCTATGAGCAGTTCTTC. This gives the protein CASSLDSYEQFF.

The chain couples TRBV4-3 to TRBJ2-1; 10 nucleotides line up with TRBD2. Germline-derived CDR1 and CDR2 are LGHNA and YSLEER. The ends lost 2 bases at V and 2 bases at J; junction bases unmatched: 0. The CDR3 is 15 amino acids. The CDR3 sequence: CASSQTSGAYNEQFF. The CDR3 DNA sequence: TGCGCCAGCAGCCAAACTAGCGGGGCCTACAATGAGCAGTTCTTC.

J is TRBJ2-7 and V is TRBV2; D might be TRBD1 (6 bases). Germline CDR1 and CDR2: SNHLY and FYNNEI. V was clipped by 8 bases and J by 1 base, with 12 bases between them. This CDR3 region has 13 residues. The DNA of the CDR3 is TGTGCCAGCGCACCACAGGGATCCTACGAGCAGTACTTC. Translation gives CASAPQGSYEQYF.

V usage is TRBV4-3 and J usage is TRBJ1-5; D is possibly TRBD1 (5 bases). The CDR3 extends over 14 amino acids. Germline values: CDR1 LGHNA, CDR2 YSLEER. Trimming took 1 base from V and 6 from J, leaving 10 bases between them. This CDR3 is CASSQGGAGQPQHF. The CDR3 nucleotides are TGCGCCAGCAGCCAAGGAGGGGCCGGTCAGCCCCAGCATTTT.

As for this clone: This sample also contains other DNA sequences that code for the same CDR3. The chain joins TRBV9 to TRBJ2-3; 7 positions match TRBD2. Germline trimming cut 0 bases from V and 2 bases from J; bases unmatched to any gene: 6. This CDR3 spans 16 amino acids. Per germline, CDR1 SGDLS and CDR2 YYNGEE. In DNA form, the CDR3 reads TGTGCCAGCAGCGTAGCTACGGGGGGTTCCACAGATACGCAGTATTTT. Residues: CASSVATGGSTDTQYF.

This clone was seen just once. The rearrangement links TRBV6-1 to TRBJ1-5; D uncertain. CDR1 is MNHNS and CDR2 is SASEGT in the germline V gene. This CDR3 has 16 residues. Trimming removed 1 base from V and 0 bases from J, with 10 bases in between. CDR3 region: CASSEDYLYSNQPQHF. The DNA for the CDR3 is TGTGCCAGCAGTGAAGATTATCTCTATAGCAATCAGCCCCAGCATTTT.

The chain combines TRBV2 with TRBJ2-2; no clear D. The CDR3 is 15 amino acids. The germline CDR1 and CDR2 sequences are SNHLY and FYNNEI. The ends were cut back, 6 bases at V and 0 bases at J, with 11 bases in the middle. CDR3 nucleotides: TGTGCCAGCAGCTCTCGCGGTCCGAACACCGGGGAGCTGTTTTTT. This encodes CASSSRGPNTGELFF.

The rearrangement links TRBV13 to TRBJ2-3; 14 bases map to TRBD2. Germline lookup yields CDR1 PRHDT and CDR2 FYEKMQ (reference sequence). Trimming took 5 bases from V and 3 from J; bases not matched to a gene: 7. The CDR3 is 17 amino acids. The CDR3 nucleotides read TGTGCCAGCAGCCCATGGGGACTAGCGGGAGAAACAGATACGCAGTATTTT. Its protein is CASSPWGLAGETDTQYF.

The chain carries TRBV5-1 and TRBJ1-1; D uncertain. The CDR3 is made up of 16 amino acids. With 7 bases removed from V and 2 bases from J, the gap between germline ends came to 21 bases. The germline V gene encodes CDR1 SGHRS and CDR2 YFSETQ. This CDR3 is CASAWRARPHNTEAFF. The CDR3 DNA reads TGCGCCAGCGCTTGGAGGGCCAGGCCCCACAACACTGAAGCTTTCTTT.

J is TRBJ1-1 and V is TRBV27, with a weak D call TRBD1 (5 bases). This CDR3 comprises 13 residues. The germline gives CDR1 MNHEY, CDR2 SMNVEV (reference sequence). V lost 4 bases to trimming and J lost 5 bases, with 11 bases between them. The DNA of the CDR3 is TGTGCCAGCAGTTCGCGGGGACTGACTGAAGCTTTCTTT. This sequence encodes CASSSRGLTEAFF.

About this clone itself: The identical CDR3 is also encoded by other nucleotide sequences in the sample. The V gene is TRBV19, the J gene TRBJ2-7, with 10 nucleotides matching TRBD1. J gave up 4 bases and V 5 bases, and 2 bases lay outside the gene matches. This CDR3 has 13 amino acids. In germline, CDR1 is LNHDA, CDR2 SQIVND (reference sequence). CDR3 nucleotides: TGTGCCAGTAGTGTGGGACAGGGGTACGAGCAGTACTTC. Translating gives CASSVGQGYEQYF.